One sample yielded the 31 T cell receptor beta chains listed below, sequenced in a study of cytomegalovirus exposure and HLA in healthy donors (dated by TCRdb to 2015 to 2018). The library was obtained by the immunoSEQ multiplex PCR assay. TCRdb limited this immuneACCESS table to in-frame rearrangements with V and J called. A share of clones is missing; checked studies link under half to unresolved V genes, and the rest is unexplained. This sample holds fewer than 200,000 clones; roughly nine tenths were observed only once. The top ten clonotypes cover approximately 2.6% of the sample. Specimen: PBMCs. These receptors all stem from a young man in good health and CMV-seropositive.

The rearrangement joins TRBV28 to TRBJ2-7; maybe TRBD2 (6 bases). Germline-derived CDR1 and CDR2 are MDHEN and SYDVKM. V gave up 6 bases and J gave up 10 bases, with 19 bases separating them. The CDR3 runs to 13 residues. As DNA, the CDR3 is TGTGCCAGCAGCCCCGGTAGCGGTCCTCCCCAGTACTTC. It codes for CASSPGSGPPQYF.

The chain has TRBV11-2 and TRBJ2-1, with 12 bases identical to TRBD2. This CDR3 contains 18 residues. V lost 1 base, J lost 10 bases, and 14 bases stayed unmatched. Germline-derived CDR1 and CDR2 are SGHAT and FQNNGV. CDR3 residues: CASSLVGGPTSGSGEQFF. DNA of the CDR3: TGTGCCAGCAGCTTAGTAGGGGGTCCGACTAGCGGGAGCGGGGAGCAGTTCTTC.

The chain carries TRBV27 and TRBJ2-5; tentative D call: TRBD1 (5 bases). V gave up 3 bases and J gave up 5 bases, with 10 bases separating them. The CDR3 contains 13 residues. The germline V gene has CDR1 MNHEY and CDR2 SMNVEV (reference sequence). In DNA form, the CDR3 reads TGTGCCAGCAGTTTTCAGGGCCAGGAGACCCAGTACTTC. Its translation is CASSFQGQETQYF.

This chain links TRBV19 with TRBJ2-1; tentatively, D is TRBD2 (6 bases). Trimming pared 7 bases from V and 5 bases from J, leaving 21 bases between. The CDR3 runs to 16 residues. Germline CDR1 LNHDA, CDR2 SQIVND (reference sequence). CDR3 in amino acids: CASTPRAGRLNNEQFF. CDR3 nucleotides: TGTGCCAGTACCCCTCGAGCGGGCCGCCTTAACAATGAGCAGTTCTTC.

This clone has only one observation. The chain links TRBV13 to TRBJ1-1; 10 bases fit TRBD1. Trimming took 5 bases from V and 0 from J; bases not matched to a gene: 6. The CDR3 has 16 residues. CDR1 PRHDT and CDR2 FYEKMQ come from the germline V gene (reference sequence). This chain's CDR3 is CASSPGTGALNTEAFF. CDR3 DNA: TGTGCCAGCAGCCCCGGGACAGGGGCTTTGAACACTGAAGCTTTCTTT.

The chain recombines TRBV9 with TRBJ1-5, with TRBD1 matching 8 bases. Germline V gene sequence: CDR1 SGDLS, CDR2 YYNGEE. The CDR3 runs 13 residues. With 4 bases clipped from V and 6 bases from J, the junction kept 3 bases outside the gene matches. CDR3 bases: TGTGCCAGCAGCATAGGACAGGGTCAGCCCCAGCATTTT. Translation: CASSIGQGQPQHF.

The chain employs TRBV7-6 and TRBJ1-5; no clear D gene. V was pared by 5 bases and J by 7 bases, with 18 bases between. This CDR3 is 15 amino acids long. Germline CDR1 SGHVS, CDR2 FNYEAQ. CDR3 in DNA: TGTGCCAGCAGCCCAGACCCAGATGCGGGGCAGCCCCAGCATTTT. This codes for CASSPDPDAGQPQHF.

The V call is TRBV7-9, the J call TRBJ2-2; D gene ambiguous. The CDR3 is made up of 12 amino acids. Germline CDR1 and CDR2: SEHNR and FQNEAQ (reference sequence). Trimming shortened V by 5 bases and J by 10 bases, and 11 bases separated the two germline ends. The CDR3 sequence: CASSLNFEELFF. Here the CDR3 DNA reads TGTGCCAGCAGCCTTAACTTTGAGGAGCTGTTTTTT.

The V call is TRBV4-2, the J call TRBJ1-5, with a possible D match to TRBD1 (5 bases). CDR3 length: 14 residues. Looked up from germline, CDR1 is LGHNA and CDR2 is YNFKEQ. V was trimmed by 0 bases and J by 3 bases, leaving 6 bases between them. As DNA, the CDR3 is TGTGCCAGCAGCCAAGACAGGGACAATCAGCCCCAGCATTTT. Translated: CASSQDRDNQPQHF.

This chain joins TRBV4-3 and TRBJ2-7, with 8 bases lining up with TRBD1. V was clipped by 1 base and J by 4 bases; unmatched bases: 3. Germline CDR1 LGHNA, CDR2 YSLEER. This CDR3 spans 14 amino acids. The CDR3 region has the DNA TGCGCCAGCAGCCAAGGGCAGGGGGCGTACGAGCAGTACTTC. As protein: CASSQGQGAYEQYF.

The chain joins TRBV4-3 to TRBJ1-1, with unresolved D. V lost 0 bases and J 7 bases, leaving 12 bases between the germline ends. Germline loops: CDR1 LGHNA, CDR2 YSLEER. This CDR3 is built from 14 residues. The CDR3 DNA sequence: TGCGCCAGCAGCCAAGAAAGAGGAGGAGGTGAAGCTTTCTTT. Its protein is CASSQERGGGEAFF.

The table lists this clone with a count of one. The CDR3 spells CASSSREDEQYF. The CDR3 DNA sequence: TGTGCCAGCAGTTCTAGGGAGGACGAGCAGTACTTC. The chain joins TRBV28 to TRBJ2-7; D perhaps matches TRBD2 (6 bases). The CDR3 sequence is 12 residues long. The germline V and J ends were trimmed by 4 bases and 5 bases, with 9 bases remaining between them. CDR1 MDHEN and CDR2 SYDVKM come from the germline V gene.

V usage is TRBV5-6 and J usage is TRBJ1-5; 8 nucleotides match TRBD1. Germline values: CDR1 SGHDT, CDR2 YYEEEE. Trimming at V came to 1 base and at J to 4 bases, leaving 10 bases not matched to a gene. The CDR3 has 17 residues. CDR3 DNA sequence: TGTGCCAGCAGCTTGAGGACAGGGATGGTAGGGAATCAGCCCCAGCATTTT. Amino acids: CASSLRTGMVGNQPQHF.

This clone was counted only a few times. This chain connects TRBV6-5 to TRBJ2-6; no definite D call. The CDR3 extends over 14 amino acids. The V and J ends lost 4 bases and 1 base respectively, with 5 bases between them. Looked up from germline, CDR1 is MNHEY and CDR2 is SVGAGI. CDR3 nucleotide sequence: TGTGCCAGCAGTTTAGAGTCTGGGGCCAACGTCCTGACTTTC. Protein product: CASSLESGANVLTF.

The chain has TRBV2 and TRBJ2-7; 11 bases agree with TRBD2. CDR1 is SNHLY, CDR2 FYNNEI, per germline. This CDR3 is built from 15 residues. V dropped 1 base and J dropped 3; count of bases not matched to a gene: 2. The CDR3 sequence is CASSEGSGGVYEQYF. The CDR3 DNA is TGTGCCAGCAGTGAAGGTAGCGGGGGGGTCTACGAGCAGTACTTC.

The V and J genes are TRBV9 and TRBJ2-7, with 11 positions matching TRBD2. The length of the CDR3 is 14 residues. With 0 bases clipped from V and 6 bases from J, the junction kept 2 bases outside the gene matches. Germline lookup yields CDR1 SGDLS and CDR2 YYNGEE. The CDR3 is CASSVALAGGEQYF. The DNA for the CDR3 is TGTGCCAGCAGCGTAGCTCTAGCGGGGGGCGAGCAGTACTTC.

The gene calls are TRBV18 and TRBJ2-1, with TRBD2 identical over 10 bases. Germline lookup yields CDR1 KGHSH and CDR2 LQKENI. V lost 4 bases and J lost 9; bases outside the gene matches: 6. This CDR3 region has 14 residues. The CDR3 region has the DNA TGTGCCAGCTCACTTTTTAAGCGGGAGGGTGAGCAGTTCTTC. Translated, it gives CASSLFKREGEQFF.

V usage is TRBV7-9 and J usage is TRBJ2-3, with D perhaps TRBD2 (6 bases). Deletions cut 5 bases from V and 3 bases from J, with 9 bases between. This CDR3 comprises 13 residues. CDR1 and CDR2 (germline): SEHNR, FQNEAQ (reference sequence). This CDR3 is CASSPGTTDTQYF. The CDR3 DNA sequence: TGTGCCAGCAGCCCTGGGACTACAGATACGCAGTATTTT.

The rearrangement joins TRBV10-2 to TRBJ2-3; TRBD2 matches 13 bases. V shed 6 bases, J shed 2 bases, and the junction held 5 bases outside the gene matches. This CDR3 comprises 16 residues. Germline V lookup: CDR1 WSHSY, CDR2 SAAADI. The DNA of the CDR3 is TGCGCCAGCAGCCCCGGGACTAGCGGGGCCACAGATACGCAGTATTTT. Its protein is CASSPGTSGATDTQYF.

The CDR3 DNA follows: TGTGCCAGTAGTGTCTGGACAGGGGCCTACGAGCAGTACTTC. Protein product: CASSVWTGAYEQYF. J is TRBJ2-7 and V is TRBV19, with 9 bases matching TRBD1. The junction had 4 bases not matched to a gene; V was cut back by 5 bases and J by 2 bases. CDR3 size: 14 residues. Germline V gene data show CDR1 as LNHDA and CDR2 as SQIVND (reference sequence).

The gene calls are TRBV28 and TRBJ1-2; TRBD1 matches at 7 bases. V lost 5 bases to trimming and J lost 11 bases; unmatched junction nucleotides: 17. The CDR3 loop spans 15 amino acids. Germline V gene lookup returns CDR1 MDHEN and CDR2 SYDVKM. In nucleotides, the CDR3 is TGTGCCAGCAGTCTTTCTCTGACAGGGTTTGTTCGATACACCTTC. Its translation is CASSLSLTGFVRYTF.

As concerns this clone: With a much larger clone just one base away, this may be a read error. The CDR3 coding sequence is TGTGCCAGCAGCTTAGCGGGGGGCTACAATGAGCAGTTCTTC. Translation: CASSLAGGYNEQFF. The V gene is TRBV7-6, the J gene TRBJ2-1; TRBD2 is a possible D gene (6 bases). The V end lost 0 bases, the J end lost 3 bases, and 6 bases lay between the germline ends. The CDR3 is 14 amino acids. Germline V gives CDR1 SGHVS, CDR2 FNYEAQ.

The V call is TRBV4-3, the J call TRBJ2-7; D is ambiguous. Germline assignment: CDR1 LGHNA and CDR2 YSLEER. V shed 4 bases and J shed 6 bases, with 13 bases lying between them. The CDR3 spans 13 residues. CDR3 loop: CASSPNIRLEQYF. The CDR3, as DNA: TGCGCCAGCAGCCCAAATATTCGACTCGAGCAGTACTTC.

The chain is built from TRBV9 and TRBJ2-7; 10 bases fit TRBD2. CDR1 and CDR2 from the germline V gene are SGDLS and YYNGEE. With 4 bases clipped from V and 5 bases from J, the junction kept 27 bases outside the gene matches. The CDR3 has 21 residues. CDR3 sequence reads: CASSSRSRFRLAGWLYHEQYF. Written as DNA, the CDR3 is TGTGCCAGCAGCTCCCGTAGTAGGTTTAGACTAGCGGGCTGGCTTTATCACGAGCAGTACTTC. The whole variable domain, filled in from reference TRBV9 and TRBJ2-7, reads DSGVTQTPKHLITATGQRVTLRCSPRSGDLSVYWYQQSLDQGLQFLIQYYNGEERAKGNILERFSAQQFPDLHSELNLSSLELGDSALYFCASSSRSRFRLAGWLYHEQYFGPGTRLTVT.

The chain has TRBV18 and TRBJ2-3, with D perhaps matching TRBD2 (5 bases). This CDR3 region has 14 residues. V lost 6 bases and J lost 4, with 14 bases in between. Germline CDR1 reads KGHSH; CDR2 reads LQKENI. CDR3 coding DNA: TGTGCCAGCTCCTTAGGGAGATCTCCAGATACGCAGTATTTT. Protein product: CASSLGRSPDTQYF.

The V and J genes are TRBV7-6 and TRBJ2-1; TRBD1 is a possible D gene (5 bases). This CDR3 region has 15 residues. The germline CDR1 and CDR2 sequences are SGHVS and FNYEAQ. The V gene lost 0 bases and the J gene lost 1 base, with 7 bases spanning the gap. As DNA, the CDR3 is TGTGCCAGCAGCTTAGCGGGGCTTTCCTACAATGAGCAGTTCTTC. This encodes CASSLAGLSYNEQFF.

The genes are TRBV6-5 and TRBJ2-7; 9 bases are a match to TRBD2. Looked up from germline, CDR1 is MNHEY and CDR2 is SVGAGI. The J segment lost 0 bases and the V segment lost 2 bases, leaving 2 bases of the junction unmatched. The CDR3 has 15 amino acids. The CDR3 protein is CASSYVSGGSYEQYF. The CDR3 DNA reads TGTGCCAGCAGTTACGTTAGCGGGGGCTCCTACGAGCAGTACTTC.

The chain is built from TRBV9 and TRBJ2-3; 8 positions agree with TRBD2. Looked up from germline, CDR1 is SGDLS and CDR2 is YYNGEE. The length of the CDR3 is 14 residues. The trim removed 9 bases at V and 2 bases at J, leaving 8 bases unmatched. CDR3 sequence reads: CATGAGASTDTQYF. The CDR3 nucleotides are TGTGCCACCGGAGCGGGGGCCTCCACAGATACGCAGTATTTT.

V and J are TRBV4-3 and TRBJ2-7; the D is unclear. Trimming took off 0 bases at V and 0 bases at J, with 9 bases between the two ends. CDR1 and CDR2 (germline): LGHNA, YSLEER. This CDR3 is built from 15 residues. The CDR3 DNA reads TGCGCCAGCAGCCAAGATACATCGATCTCCTACGAGCAGTACTTC. It is translated as CASSQDTSISYEQYF.

This sequence joins TRBV27 and TRBJ2-6; TRBD2 might be the D (6 bases). The ends were cut back, 4 bases at V and 7 bases at J, with 8 bases in the middle. The CDR3 length is 13 residues. Germline-derived CDR1 and CDR2 are MNHEY and SMNVEV (reference sequence). The DNA for the CDR3 is TGTGCCAGCAGTTCCGGGACTGCCAACGTCCTGACTTTC. Residues: CASSSGTANVLTF.

Written as DNA, the CDR3 is TGTGCCAGCAGTAAATCAGGGGAGAACTATGGCTACACCTTC. It translates to CASSKSGENYGYTF. This chain links TRBV7-9 with TRBJ1-2; TRBD1 might be the D (6 bases). From germline, CDR1 is SEHNR and CDR2 FQNEAQ (reference sequence). The V end lost 6 bases, the J end lost 2 bases, and 13 bases lay between the germline ends. This CDR3 is built from 14 residues.